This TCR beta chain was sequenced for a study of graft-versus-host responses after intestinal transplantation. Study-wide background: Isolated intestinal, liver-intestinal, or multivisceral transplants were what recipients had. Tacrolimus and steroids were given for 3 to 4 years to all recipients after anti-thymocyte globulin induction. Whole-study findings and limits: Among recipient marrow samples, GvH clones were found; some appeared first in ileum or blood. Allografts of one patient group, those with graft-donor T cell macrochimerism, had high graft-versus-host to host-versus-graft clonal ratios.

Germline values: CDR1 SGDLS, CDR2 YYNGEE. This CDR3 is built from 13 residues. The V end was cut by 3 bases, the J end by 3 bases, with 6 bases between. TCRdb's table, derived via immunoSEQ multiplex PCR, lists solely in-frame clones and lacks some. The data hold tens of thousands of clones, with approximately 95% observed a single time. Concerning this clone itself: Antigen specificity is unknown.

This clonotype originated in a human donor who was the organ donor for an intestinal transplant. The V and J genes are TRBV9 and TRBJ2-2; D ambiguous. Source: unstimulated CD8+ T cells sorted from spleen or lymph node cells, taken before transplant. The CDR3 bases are TGTGCCAGCAGCGCGTTATACACCGGGGAGCTGTTTTTT. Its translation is CASSALYTGELFF.